This TCR beta chain was documented in a study of T cell repertoires in cytomegalovirus infection. Whole-study context: TCR beta signatures that were public indicated CMV infection and matching HLA type.

The V gene end was trimmed by 6 bases and the J gene end by 5 bases; junction bases not matched to a gene: 6. Germline values: CDR1 SQVTM, CDR2 ANQGSEA. The CDR3 loop spans 12 amino acids. TCRdb passed the reads through MiXCR, listing each CDR3 protein once. Counted here are approximately 910,000 distinct CDR3 sequences, roughly 31% occurring once; the ten biggest clones make up around 15%. On this clonotype itself: The antigen remains unidentified.

Points from the study as a whole: Dominating the ex vivo response were TCR beta clonotypes that were CMV-specific and HLA-C-restricted.

J is TRBJ2-5 and V is TRBV29-1, with TRBD1 matching over 7 bases. Here the sequenced sample was cultured CD8+ T cells from PBMCs, taken from culture after CMV antigen stimulation. The receptor's source is a human donor in good health (CMV status not recorded). Some clones in this sample may be carry-over from other donors' samples. The CDR3 DNA follows: TGCAGCGTAGACAGGGACGAGGAGACCCAGTACTTC. This sequence encodes CSVDRDEETQYF.